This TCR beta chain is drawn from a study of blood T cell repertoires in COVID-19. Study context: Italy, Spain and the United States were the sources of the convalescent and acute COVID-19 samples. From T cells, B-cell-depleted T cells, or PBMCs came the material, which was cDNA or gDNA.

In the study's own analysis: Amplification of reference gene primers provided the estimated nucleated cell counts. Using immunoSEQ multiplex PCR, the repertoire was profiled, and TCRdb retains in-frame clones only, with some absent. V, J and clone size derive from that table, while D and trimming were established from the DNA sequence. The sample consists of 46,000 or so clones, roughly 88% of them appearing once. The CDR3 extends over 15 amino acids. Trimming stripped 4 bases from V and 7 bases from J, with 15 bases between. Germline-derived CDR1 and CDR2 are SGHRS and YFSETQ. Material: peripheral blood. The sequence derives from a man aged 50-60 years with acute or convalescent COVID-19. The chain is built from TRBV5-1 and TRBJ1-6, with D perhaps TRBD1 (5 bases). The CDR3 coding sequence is TGCGCCAGCAGCCCGGAGGGGACGGGGAATTCACCCCTCCACTTT. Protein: CASSPEGTGNSPLHF.